This T cell receptor (beta chain) was captured in a study of cytomegalovirus exposure and HLA in healthy donors. Findings and limits, study-wide: Among the most significant clusters, several appeared linked to common viral pathogens in a later analysis. HLA alleles showed associations with 15,000 to 20,000 TCR beta sequences in a later analysis, at a 0.05 false discovery rate. An ancestry cluster, one associated with Asian ancestry, reportedly showed fewer N-insertions than the 666-donor mean in a later analysis.

A word on this clone: The antigen remains unidentified.

V was clipped by 6 bases and J by 3 bases; unmatched bases: 6. Germline V gene data show CDR1 as MDHEN and CDR2 as SYDVKM. The CDR3 sequence is 15 residues long. The PCR made use of 60 Vbeta and 13 Jbeta primers. TCRdb keeps only in-frame clones here, not all; method: immunoSEQ multiplex PCR. The sample includes 68,000 or so clones, about four fifths of them seen just once. The sample taken for sequencing was PBMCs. This receptor was identified in a woman in her twenties or thirties in good health and CMV-seronegative. V usage is TRBV28 and J usage is TRBJ1-5; 9 bases agree with TRBD1. CDR3 nucleotides: TGTGCCAGCAGGCAAACAGGGGGCAACAATCAGCCCCAGCATTTT. As protein: CASRQTGGNNQPQHF.